The 32 T cell receptor beta chains given below trace back to one sample, sequenced in a study of blood T cell repertoires in COVID-19. Assay used: immunoSEQ multiplex PCR; TCRdb lists only in-frame clones, some missing. The data show around 57,000 clones, with 85% to 95% seen just once and roughly 3.6% held by the top ten. The sample consisted of peripheral blood. The receptors derive from a man in his forties or fifties with acute or convalescent COVID-19.

CDR3 sequence: CAISEGQPASNYGYTF. As DNA, the CDR3 is TGTGCCATCAGCGAGGGACAGCCAGCTTCTAACTATGGCTACACCTTC. The V and J genes are TRBV10-3 and TRBJ1-2; 7 bases map to TRBD1. CDR3 length: 16 amino acids. In germline, CDR1 is ENHRY, CDR2 SYGVKD. J gave up 0 bases and V 6 bases, and 10 bases lay outside the gene matches.

Notes on this clone: This sample includes further DNA sequences coding for the same CDR3. V usage is TRBV27 and J usage is TRBJ2-2, with 7 bases that match TRBD2. Germline V gene data show CDR1 as MNHEY and CDR2 as SMNVEV (reference sequence). The trim removed 3 bases at V and 7 bases at J, leaving 20 bases unmatched. The CDR3 is 19 amino acids. The CDR3 here is CASSFRARGLAEKGGELFF. The CDR3 DNA follows: TGTGCCAGCAGTTTTAGGGCCCGAGGTCTAGCGGAGAAGGGCGGGGAGCTGTTTTTT.

This chain links TRBV6-5 with TRBJ2-7, with D unclear. Trimming left V 6 bases short and J 1 base short, with 10 bases between. Germline V CDR1 and CDR2: MNHEY, SVGAGI. CDR3 length: 13 residues. CDR3 DNA sequence: TGTGCCAGCAGGACCCCGAGGTCCTACGAGCAGTACTTC. Translation gives CASRTPRSYEQYF.

The chain links TRBV2 to TRBJ2-7, with 7 bases fitting TRBD2. Germline V CDR1 and CDR2: SNHLY, FYNNEI. CDR3 size: 14 residues. The V gene end was trimmed by 6 bases and the J gene end by 3 bases; junction bases not matched to a gene: 8. The CDR3 sequence: CASRGSAGYYEQYF. CDR3 bases: TGTGCCAGCAGGGGGTCAGCGGGGTACTACGAGCAGTACTTC.

This clone turned up a few times. The rearrangement uses TRBV25-1 and TRBJ2-7, with 9 bases aligning to TRBD1. The V and J ends lost 2 bases and 0 bases, in that order; junction bases with no gene match: 8. Germline V gene sequence: CDR1 MGHDK, CDR2 SYGVNS. The length of the CDR3 is 17 residues. In DNA, the CDR3 is TGTGCCAGCAGTGAAGAATCCCCGGGACAGGGCTCCTACGAGCAGTACTTC. Its translation is CASSEESPGQGSYEQYF.

The DNA for the CDR3 is TGCGCCAGCAACCACAGGGGAACTAATGAAAAACTGTTTTTT. It codes for CASNHRGTNEKLFF. The chain carries TRBV10-2 and TRBJ1-4; 7 nucleotides align to TRBD1. The CDR3 has 14 amino acids. Germline trimming cut 7 bases from V and 1 base from J; bases unmatched to any gene: 3. CDR1 and CDR2 from the germline V gene are WSHSY and SAAADI.

This chain connects TRBV7-8 to TRBJ2-1; TRBD1 is a possible D gene (5 bases). This CDR3 comprises 13 residues. CDR1 is SGHVS and CDR2 is FQNEAQ in the germline V gene. With 2 bases removed from V and 5 bases from J, the gap between germline ends came to 7 bases. The CDR3 DNA reads TGTGCCAGCAGCTTAAGACAGAACAATGAGCAGTTCTTC. This sequence encodes CASSLRQNNEQFF.

The CDR3 DNA reads TGTGCCAGCAGGGTTGGACTAGCGGGAGGTGTAGATACGCAGTATTTT. This gives the protein CASRVGLAGGVDTQYF. This sequence joins TRBV5-8 and TRBJ2-3; 14 bases map to TRBD2. This CDR3 is 16 amino acids long. Germline V gives CDR1 SGHTS, CDR2 YDEGEE. V dropped 5 bases and J dropped 5; count of bases not matched to a gene: 7.

The chain is built from TRBV30 and TRBJ1-2; D unresolved. V gave up 2 bases and J gave up 6 bases, with 10 bases separating them. This CDR3 has 12 amino acids. The germline CDR1 and CDR2 sequences are GTSNPN and SVGIG (reference sequence). In nucleotides, the CDR3 is TGTGCCTGGAGTCTGACGGCGGATGGCTACACCTTC. Its translation: CAWSLTADGYTF.

The chain uses TRBV21-1 and TRBJ2-7; the D segment call TRBD2 is taken from the table without a DNA check. TRBV21-1 counts as a pseudogene. CDR3 length equals 19 residues. As DNA, the CDR3 is TGTGCCAGCAGCAAAAAGGGGGCTAGCGGGAGGGCCGGTAGCTACGAGCAGTACTTC. Protein: CASSKKGASGRAGSYEQYF.

CDR3 nucleotides: TGCAGCGTTGAGGGCCGATCCTATGGCTACACCTTC. This codes for CSVEGRSYGYTF. This chain connects TRBV29-1 to TRBJ1-2; D gene unclear. The CDR3 runs 12 residues. Germline V gene data show CDR1 as SQVTM and CDR2 as ANQGSEA. Trimming removed 3 bases at V and 4 bases at J, with 9 bases between.

The CDR3 DNA reads as TGTGCCACAAAATCGGACAGCATGAACACTGAAGCTTTCTTT. Its translation: CATKSDSMNTEAFF. V and J are TRBV15 and TRBJ1-1, with D possibly matching TRBD1 (6 bases). CDR1 and CDR2 from the germline V gene are LNHNV and YYDKDF (reference sequence). CDR3 length equals 14 residues. V was shortened by 9 bases and J by 0 bases, with 14 bases between the two germline ends.

This sequence joins TRBV11-1 and TRBJ1-1; D is possibly TRBD1 (6 bases). The CDR3 sequence is 14 residues long. The V gene lost 3 bases and the J gene lost 3 bases, with 11 bases spanning the gap. Germline V gene lookup returns CDR1 SGHAT and CDR2 FQDESV (reference sequence). The CDR3 is CASSFQGQYTEAFF. The CDR3 bases are TGTGCCAGCAGCTTTCAGGGGCAATACACTGAAGCTTTCTTT.

The chain couples TRBV19 to TRBJ2-1; 11 nucleotides agree with TRBD1. Germline CDR1 is LNHDA and CDR2 is SQIVND (reference sequence). V shed 3 bases, J shed 6 bases, and the junction held 1 base outside the gene matches. The CDR3 has 14 residues. This CDR3 reads CASSMGQGVNEQFF. The CDR3 nucleotides are TGTGCCAGTAGTATGGGACAGGGGGTCAATGAGCAGTTCTTC.

The rearrangement links TRBV30 to TRBJ2-6, with D possibly called TRBD1 or TRBD2 (5 bases each). The V gene's germline CDR1 is GTSNPN and CDR2 SVGIG (reference sequence). The CDR3 has 15 amino acids. V lost 8 bases, J lost 4 bases, and 18 bases lay in between. The CDR3 here is CAGTARGWGANVLTF. CDR3 DNA sequence: TGTGCCGGGACCGCCCGAGGGTGGGGGGCCAACGTCCTGACTTTC.

The chain carries TRBV5-1 and TRBJ2-6; TRBD1 is a possible D gene (6 bases). Germline CDR1 SGHRS, CDR2 YFSETQ. There are 16 residues in the CDR3. Trimming stripped 4 bases from V and 1 base from J, with 12 bases between. This CDR3 reads CASSPRQESGANVLTF. For the CDR3, the DNA is TGCGCCAGCAGCCCAAGACAGGAGTCTGGGGCCAACGTCCTGACTTTC. Based on the CDR3 plus reference TRBV5-1 and TRBJ2-6, the full variable domain is KAGVTQTPRYLIKTRGQQVTLSCSPISGHRSVSWYQQTPGQGLQFLFEYFSETQRNKGNFPGRFSGRQFSNSRSEMNVSTLELGDSALYLCASSPRQESGANVLTFGAGSRLTVL.

The chain carries TRBV7-2 and TRBJ1-1; unclear D gene. The V gene's germline CDR1 is SGHTA and CDR2 FQGNSA. Trimming took 3 bases from V and 0 from J, leaving 5 bases between them. The CDR3 runs to 13 residues. This CDR3 is CASSFRLNTEAFF. Here the CDR3 DNA reads TGTGCCAGCAGCTTCCGTTTGAACACTGAAGCTTTCTTT.

This clone was counted a few times. The chain carries TRBV5-6 and TRBJ2-7; the D call may be TRBD1 or TRBD2 (6 bases each). Germline V gives CDR1 SGHDT, CDR2 YYEEEE. V was shortened by 4 bases and J by 0 bases, with 17 bases between the two germline ends. The CDR3 loop spans 16 amino acids. Here the CDR3 DNA reads TGTGCCAGCAGCCTGGGGGCAGGGAGGAGCTCCTACGAGCAGTACTTC. This sequence encodes CASSLGAGRSSYEQYF. Supplemented by reference TRBV5-6 and TRBJ2-7, the full variable domain reads DAGVTQSPTHLIKTRGQQVTLRCSPKSGHDTVSWYQQALGQGPQFIFQYYEEEERQRGNFPDRFSGHQFPNYSSELNVNALLLGDSALYLCASSLGAGRSSYEQYFGPGTRLTVT.

The chain links TRBV5-1 to TRBJ2-5, with D tentatively TRBD1 (6 bases). Trimming shortened V by 0 bases and J by 4 bases, and 13 bases separated the two germline ends. The CDR3 runs to 15 residues. Germline-derived CDR1 and CDR2 are SGHRS and YFSETQ. The CDR3 region has the DNA TGCGCCAGCAGCTTGGGGCAGGGGTATTTAGAGACCCAGTACTTC. It codes for CASSLGQGYLETQYF.

The V gene is TRBV27, the J gene TRBJ1-1, with a possible D match to TRBD1 (5 bases). The CDR3 is 16 amino acids. The V gene lost 9 bases and the J gene lost 3 bases, with 23 bases spanning the gap. In germline, CDR1 is MNHEY, CDR2 SMNVEV (reference sequence). The CDR3 coding sequence is TGTGCCAGAGTACGCAGGGATTGGAGTTTCGACACTGAAGCTTTCTTT. Amino acid sequence: CARVRRDWSFDTEAFF.

The chain employs TRBV6-5 and TRBJ1-2; perhaps TRBD1 as D (5 bases). V was clipped by 4 bases and J by 8 bases, with 14 bases between them. Per germline, CDR1 MNHEY and CDR2 SVGAGI. The CDR3 is 13 residues long. Written as DNA, the CDR3 is TGTGCCAGCAGTTCCCCGGCAGGGTACGGCTACACCTTC. It codes for CASSSPAGYGYTF.

In this sample, this clone turned up once. The chain couples TRBV5-1 to TRBJ1-4; D is possibly TRBD1 (6 bases). The CDR3 has 15 residues. Trimming cost V 6 bases and J 8 bases, with 20 bases left between them. The germline CDR1 and CDR2 sequences are SGHRS and YFSETQ. CDR3 sequence: CASTNRASFDEKLFF. The CDR3 nucleotides read TGCGCCAGCACTAACAGGGCCAGCTTCGACGAAAAACTGTTTTTT. The full variable domain, rest sourced from reference TRBV5-1 and TRBJ1-4, is KAGVTQTPRYLIKTRGQQVTLSCSPISGHRSVSWYQQTPGQGLQFLFEYFSETQRNKGNFPGRFSGRQFSNSRSEMNVSTLELGDSALYLCASTNRASFDEKLFFGSGTQLSVL.

This clone turned up a few times. This rearrangement joins TRBV6-5 to TRBJ1-3, with D possibly being TRBD1 (6 bases). The V gene lost 6 bases and the J gene lost 8 bases, with 14 bases spanning the gap. In germline, CDR1 is MNHEY, CDR2 SVGAGI. This CDR3 is built from 13 residues. The CDR3: CASSTGNRHTIYF. CDR3 nucleotide sequence: TGTGCCAGCAGCACAGGGAATCGACACACCATATATTTT.

J is TRBJ2-7 and V is TRBV2; 9 bases match TRBD2. CDR1 and CDR2 (germline): SNHLY, FYNNEI. V shed 2 bases and J 0 bases; nucleotides not matched to a gene: 8. This CDR3 is built from 17 residues. The CDR3 loop reads CASSEILAGSISYEQYF. CDR3 in DNA: TGTGCCAGCAGTGAAATTCTAGCGGGATCTATCTCCTACGAGCAGTACTTC.

V is TRBV5-8 and J is TRBJ2-3; 7 bases agree with TRBD1. V dropped 0 bases and J dropped 1; count of bases not matched to a gene: 5. CDR1 SGHTS and CDR2 YDEGEE come from the germline V gene. This CDR3 is 16 amino acids long. The CDR3 sequence is CASSLGAGGGTDTQYF. The CDR3 DNA reads TGTGCCAGCAGCTTGGGGGCAGGGGGTGGCACAGATACGCAGTATTTT.

V usage is TRBV30 and J usage is TRBJ2-7; 8 bases map to TRBD1. Germline CDR1 GTSNPN, CDR2 SVGIG (reference sequence). This CDR3 region has 12 residues. Germline trimming cut 2 bases from V and 5 bases from J; bases unmatched to any gene: 2. In nucleotides, the CDR3 is TGTGCCTGGAGTCCAGGGGGCAACGAGCAGTACTTC. Translation gives CAWSPGGNEQYF. Complete variable domain (other parts from reference TRBV30 and TRBJ2-7): SQTIHQWPATLVQPVGSPLSLECTVEGTSNPNLYWYRQAAGRGLQLLFYSVGIGQISSEVPQNLSASRPQDRQFILSSKKLLLSDSGFYLCAWSPGGNEQYFGPGTRLTVT.

The chain uses TRBV27 and TRBJ2-5; D uncertain. Germline V gives CDR1 MNHEY, CDR2 SMNVEV (reference sequence). V lost 0 bases to trimming and J lost 2 bases, with 7 bases between them. CDR3 size: 14 residues. The CDR3 DNA follows: TGTGCCAGCAGTTTATCTATCGGGCAAGAGACCCAGTACTTC. It encodes CASSLSIGQETQYF.

The J gene is TRBJ2-1, the V gene TRBV5-1; 8 bases fit TRBD1. V was pared by 0 bases and J by 11 bases, with 10 bases of the junction left unmatched. The CDR3 extends over 15 amino acids. Germline CDR1 and CDR2: SGHRS and YFSETQ. The CDR3 DNA reads TGCGCCAGCAGCTTGGGACAGGGGACACAATCCAAGCAGTTCTTC. Translating gives CASSLGQGTQSKQFF.

The chain has TRBV9 and TRBJ2-1; TRBD2 matches 11 bases. Germline V gene sequence: CDR1 SGDLS, CDR2 YYNGEE. V dropped 4 bases and J dropped 7; count of bases not matched to a gene: 10. The CDR3 has 16 amino acids. In nucleotides, the CDR3 is TGTGCCAGCAGCTCGAGGGGGGCTAGCGGGAGGAATGAGCAGTTCTTC. Amino acids: CASSSRGASGRNEQFF.

This chain joins TRBV27 and TRBJ2-2, with D unresolved. Germline V lookup: CDR1 MNHEY, CDR2 SMNVEV (reference sequence). The CDR3 runs to 14 residues. The V and J ends lost 4 bases and 9 bases respectively, with 15 bases between them. The CDR3 region is CASSSHLNTRELFF. The CDR3 DNA is TGTGCCAGCAGTTCTCACCTTAACACGAGGGAGCTGTTTTTT.

The V call is TRBV20-1, the J call TRBJ2-2, with D uncertain. This CDR3 comprises 14 residues. Germline CDR1 DFQATT, CDR2 SNEGSKA (reference sequence). The V gene lost 3 bases and the J gene lost 5 bases, with 13 bases spanning the gap. The chain's CDR3 is CSASVATKTGELFF. CDR3 in DNA: TGCAGTGCTAGTGTAGCTACAAAAACCGGGGAGCTGTTTTTT.

The chain has TRBV6-5 and TRBJ1-5, with 12 positions matching TRBD1. The CDR3 consists of 16 residues. The V gene's germline CDR1 is MNHEY and CDR2 SVGAGI. Trimming cost V 0 bases and J 6 bases; bases outside gene matches: 3. The CDR3 nucleotides are TGTGCCAGCAGTTACTCCCGGGACAGGGGGCCTCAGCCCCAGCATTTT. Translation gives CASSYSRDRGPQPQHF.